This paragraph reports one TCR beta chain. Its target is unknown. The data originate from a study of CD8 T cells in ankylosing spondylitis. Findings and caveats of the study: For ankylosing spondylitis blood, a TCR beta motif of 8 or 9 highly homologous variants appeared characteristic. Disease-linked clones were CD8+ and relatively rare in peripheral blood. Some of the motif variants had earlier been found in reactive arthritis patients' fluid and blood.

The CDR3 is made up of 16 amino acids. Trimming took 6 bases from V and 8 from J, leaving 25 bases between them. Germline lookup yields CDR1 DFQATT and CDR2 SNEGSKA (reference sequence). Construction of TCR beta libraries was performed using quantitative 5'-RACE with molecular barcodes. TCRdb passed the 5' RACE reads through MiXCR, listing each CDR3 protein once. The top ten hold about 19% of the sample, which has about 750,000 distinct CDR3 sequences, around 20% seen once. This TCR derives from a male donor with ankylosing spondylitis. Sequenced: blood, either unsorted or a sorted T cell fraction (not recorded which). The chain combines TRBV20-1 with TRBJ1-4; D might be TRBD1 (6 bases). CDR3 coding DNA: TGCAGTGCCTTCCCAGGGCGGGGGCTAGAAGGGGAAAAACTGTTTTTT. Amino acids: CSAFPGRGLEGEKLFF.